This T cell receptor beta chain stems from a study of tumor and adjacent non-tumor tissue in lung cancer. Overall study: The cohort had approximately 13 adenocarcinoma, a couple of squamous cell and 1 small cell patients.

With respect to this clonotype: Its antigen is unknown. At one boundary the junction diverges from the germline segment, which might be a read error.

Three rounds of nested PCR, following a modified ARM-PCR protocol, produced the TCRbeta library. TCRdb re-called the multiplex PCR reads through MiXCR, storing one row per CDR3 protein. The top ten clones hold roughly 15% of a sample with 89,000 or so distinct CDR3 sequences, more than 60% of them seen once. This sample's RNA came from whole unsorted tissue. Newly diagnosed lung cancer patients had thoracic surgery in China, August–late 2014, without prior chemotherapy. There are 15 residues in the CDR3. Germline V gene sequence: CDR1 MNHNY, CDR2 SVGAGI (reference sequence). Overall study findings and caveats: Top 100 clones took a larger repertoire share in normal lung.

This receptor was identified in a man between 65 and 79 years old with non-small cell lung cancer. This chain uses TRBV6-6 with TRBJ1-2; D is perhaps TRBD1 (6 bases). The sequencing sample was made of lung tumor tissue. CDR3 in amino acids: CAGRHPARGGYGYTF. The CDR3 nucleotides read TGTGCCGGCAGACATCCTGCCAGGGGCGGTTATGGCTACACCTTC.